Listed here are 30 T cell receptor beta chains from one sample, sequenced in a study of shared clonotypes between healthy human individuals. Data came from immunoSEQ multiplex PCR; TCRdb stores just in-frame clones and leaves some out. The table includes a few million clones, 90% to 97% detected once. Sequenced material: naive CD4+ T cells sorted from blood. The sample's subset: CD45RA+ positively selected. These receptors came from a man between 18 and 35 years old in good health.

V is TRBV30 and J is TRBJ2-6; tentatively, D is TRBD2 (6 bases). The V gene lost 2 bases and the J gene lost 1 base, with 12 bases spanning the gap. CDR1 GTSNPN and CDR2 SVGIG come from the germline V gene (reference sequence). CDR3 length: 16 amino acids. CDR3 nucleotides: TGTGCCTGGAGTCCTCGGGGGAGATCTGGGGCCAACGTCCTGACTTTC. Encoded protein: CAWSPRGRSGANVLTF.

This CDR3 is CASSESWEETQYF. The CDR3 DNA is TGTGCCAGCAGTGAAAGTTGGGAAGAGACCCAGTACTTC. The gene calls are TRBV6-1 and TRBJ2-5; D is ambiguous. Germline CDR1 reads MNHNS; CDR2 reads SASEGT. The CDR3 has 13 amino acids. With 2 bases removed from V and 3 bases from J, the gap between germline ends came to 7 bases.

The gene calls are TRBV9 and TRBJ2-2; 8 bases map to TRBD2. V lost 3 bases to trimming and J lost 6 bases; unmatched junction nucleotides: 13. The CDR3 contains 17 residues. CDR1 and CDR2 from the germline V gene are SGDLS and YYNGEE. This CDR3 is CASSAHHQGLGAGELFF. CDR3 DNA sequence: TGTGCCAGCAGCGCACATCATCAGGGACTAGGGGCCGGGGAGCTGTTTTTT.

V and J are TRBV7-9 and TRBJ2-5; a possible D gene is TRBD1 (5 bases). Germline-derived CDR1 and CDR2 are SEHNR and FQNEAQ (reference sequence). The CDR3 sequence is 13 residues long. Trimming stripped 5 bases from V and 4 bases from J, with 11 bases between. The CDR3 spells CASSTQGRETQYF. The DNA for the CDR3 is TGTGCCAGCAGCACGCAGGGTCGAGAGACCCAGTACTTC.

This clone was picked up one time. Other DNA sequences in the sample encode the same CDR3. CDR3 in DNA: TGTGCCTGGAGCGTAGGGACAGCGAGCAATCAGCCCCAGCATTTT. Amino acid sequence: CAWSVGTASNQPQHF. V and J are TRBV30 and TRBJ1-5, with TRBD1 matching 7 bases. CDR1 is GTSNPN and CDR2 is SVGIG in the germline V gene (reference sequence). The CDR3 has 15 residues. V dropped 3 bases and J dropped 1; count of bases not matched to a gene: 6.

CDR3 DNA: TGTGCCTGGAACTCCCGGGGGGTAGCAGATACGCAGTATTTT. Translating gives CAWNSRGVADTQYF. The chain combines TRBV30 with TRBJ2-3; the match to TRBD2 covers 7 bases. Germline assignment: CDR1 GTSNPN and CDR2 SVGIG (reference sequence). Unmatched junction bases numbered 8, after V lost 4 bases and J lost 4 bases. This CDR3 contains 14 residues.

This chain links TRBV6-5 with TRBJ2-3, with 10 bases that match TRBD1. The CDR3 runs to 15 residues. With 8 bases clipped from V and 3 bases from J, the junction kept 8 bases outside the gene matches. Germline V gene lookup returns CDR1 MNHEY and CDR2 SVGAGI. In nucleotides, the CDR3 is TGTGCCAGCGGACTTCCGGGACAGGGGACAGATACGCAGTATTTT. Residues: CASGLPGQGTDTQYF.

CDR3 amino acids: CASSPLRGENTEAFF. The CDR3 nucleotides are TGTGCCAGCTCACCCCTCCGGGGCGAGAACACTGAAGCTTTCTTT. The chain uses TRBV18 and TRBJ1-1; possible D gene TRBD1, 5 bases. The CDR3 is made up of 15 amino acids. V was shortened by 3 bases and J by 1 base, with 12 bases between the two germline ends. Germline CDR1 is KGHSH and CDR2 is LQKENI.

The rearrangement joins TRBV5-1 to TRBJ2-1, with TRBD2 identical over 7 bases. The CDR3 covers 14 residues. The trim removed 1 base at V and 7 bases at J, leaving 5 bases unmatched. Germline loops: CDR1 SGHRS, CDR2 YFSETQ. This CDR3 is CASSLNGGKNEQFF. CDR3 DNA: TGCGCCAGCAGCTTGAACGGGGGGAAGAATGAGCAGTTCTTC.

The chain couples TRBV2 to TRBJ2-4; 9 nucleotides agree with TRBD1. The CDR3 length is 16 residues. V trimming: 2 bases; J trimming: 2 bases; junction bases outside the gene matches: 4. The germline V gene has CDR1 SNHLY and CDR2 FYNNEI. CDR3 bases: TGTGCCAGCAGTGAAAGGGACAGGGTTTCCAAAAACATTCAGTACTTC. It translates to CASSERDRVSKNIQYF.

J is TRBJ2-3 and V is TRBV27; 8 positions match TRBD2. There are 15 residues in the CDR3. V was pared by 3 bases and J by 0 bases, with 2 bases of the junction left unmatched. The germline gives CDR1 MNHEY, CDR2 SMNVEV (reference sequence). CDR3 protein: CASSFRLASTDTQYF. The CDR3 DNA reads as TGTGCCAGCAGTTTCCGACTAGCGAGCACAGATACGCAGTATTTT.

Worth noting for this clone: One end of the junction is discordant with germline, which a read error may explain. CDR3 in amino acids: CASKPPRSGTGELFF. In nucleotides, the CDR3 is TGCGCGAGCAAACCGCCGAGGAGCGGGACCGGGGAGCTGTTTTTT. The chain has TRBV5-1 and TRBJ2-2; tentative D call: TRBD2 (6 bases). CDR1 is SGHRS, CDR2 YFSETQ, per germline. The CDR3 length is 15 residues.

J is TRBJ2-3 and V is TRBV28; 8 positions match TRBD1. Looked up from germline, CDR1 is MDHEN and CDR2 is SYDVKM. This CDR3 is 15 amino acids long. Trimming took 3 bases from V and 4 from J; bases not matched to a gene: 6. CDR3 in DNA: TGTGCCAGCAGTTTGGGACAGGTGGTATCAGATACGCAGTATTTT. This gives the protein CASSLGQVVSDTQYF.

V and J are TRBV20-1 and TRBJ1-2; D is unresolved. Trimming cost V 5 bases and J 8 bases, with 12 bases left between them. The CDR3 has 11 amino acids. CDR1 is DFQATT and CDR2 is SNEGSKA in the germline V gene (reference sequence). For the CDR3, the DNA is TGCAGTGCTTCCCGAGAGGCGGGCTACACCTTC. Protein: CSASREAGYTF.

This clone showed up just a few times. This specimen includes other DNA sequences encoding the same CDR3. V gene TRBV5-1 combines with J gene TRBJ1-2; the D is unclear. Germline CDR1 SGHRS, CDR2 YFSETQ. This CDR3 spans 12 amino acids. V was trimmed by 1 base and J by 2 bases, leaving 3 bases between them. CDR3 nucleotides: TGCGCCAGCAGCTTGTCCAACTATGGCTACACCTTC. It translates to CASSLSNYGYTF.

The chain uses TRBV2 and TRBJ2-1; 8 bases agree with TRBD2. This CDR3 comprises 16 residues. CDR1 and CDR2 (germline): SNHLY, FYNNEI. V lost 6 bases, J lost 7 bases, and 14 bases stayed unmatched. The CDR3: CASRTDGGAGRNEQFF. In DNA, the CDR3 is TGTGCCAGCAGGACGGACGGGGGGGCCGGGCGGAATGAGCAGTTCTTC.

The rearrangement joins TRBV5-1 to TRBJ2-3; weak D call: TRBD2 (7 bases). CDR1 and CDR2 from the germline V gene are SGHRS and YFSETQ. This CDR3 has 14 amino acids. Deletions cut 8 bases from V and 3 bases from J, with 16 bases between. The CDR3, as DNA: TGCGCCAGTTTCTGGGGGGGCGCGACAGATACGCAGTATTTT. Translated, it gives CASFWGGATDTQYF.

The chain joins TRBV12-5 to TRBJ2-4; a possible D gene is TRBD2 (5 bases). The germline V gene has CDR1 LGHNT and CDR2 FRNRAP. This CDR3 is built from 17 residues. The CDR3 DNA reads as TGTGCCGGAGGCCGGAGGATAAACACATTAGCCAAAAACATTCAGTACTTC. This codes for CAGGRRINTLAKNIQYF.

This chain links TRBV28 with TRBJ2-7, with D possibly matching TRBD2 (5 bases). The CDR3 spans 15 residues. The germline V gene encodes CDR1 MDHEN and CDR2 SYDVKM. Between the trimmed V and J ends, which lost 9 bases and 2 bases, there was a span of 20 bases. The CDR3 DNA reads TGTGCCAGTGTTGGGTCGGGGAGTAACACCTACGAGCAGTACTTC. Amino acids: CASVGSGSNTYEQYF.

The chain is built from TRBV27 and TRBJ2-7; possible D gene TRBD1, 5 bases. The ends were cut back, 7 bases at V and 5 bases at J, with 18 bases in the middle. The CDR3 runs 14 residues. Germline V lookup: CDR1 MNHEY, CDR2 SMNVEV (reference sequence). Written as DNA, the CDR3 is TGTGCCAGCACCCGGTTGGCAGGGTACCACGAGCAGTACTTC. This translates into CASTRLAGYHEQYF.

CDR3 amino acids: CASSSRDRGTDTQYF. The CDR3 region has the DNA TGTGCCAGTAGTTCCCGGGACAGGGGAACAGATACGCAGTATTTT. This chain uses TRBV19 with TRBJ2-3, with 10 bases matching TRBD1. Per germline, CDR1 LNHDA and CDR2 SQIVND (reference sequence). The CDR3 has 15 residues. With V trimmed by 5 bases and J by 3 bases, 5 bases remained unmatched.

CDR3 region: CASSGRGLFEQYF. CDR3 DNA sequence: TGTGCCAGCAGCGGCAGGGGGCTTTTCGAGCAGTACTTC. V gene TRBV5-6 combines with J gene TRBJ2-7; TRBD1 aligns across 8 bases. The CDR3 loop spans 13 amino acids. The germline V gene has CDR1 SGHDT and CDR2 YYEEEE. V lost 4 bases, J lost 6 bases, and 6 bases stayed unmatched. Full variable domain (outside the CDR3, taken from reference TRBV5-6 and TRBJ2-7): DAGVTQSPTHLIKTRGQQVTLRCSPKSGHDTVSWYQQALGQGPQFIFQYYEEEERQRGNFPDRFSGHQFPNYSSELNVNALLLGDSALYLCASSGRGLFEQYFGPGTRLTVT.

V usage is TRBV19 and J usage is TRBJ2-5; D not resolved. V lost 4 bases to trimming and J lost 5 bases, with 11 bases between them. This CDR3 region has 13 residues. Looked up from germline, CDR1 is LNHDA and CDR2 is SQIVND (reference sequence). DNA for the CDR3: TGTGCCAGTAGTACGAAACTGAGGGAGACCCAGTACTTC. Translated, it gives CASSTKLRETQYF. The variable domain in full, with the rest retrieved from reference TRBV19 and TRBJ2-5, is DGGITQSPKYLFRKEGQNVTLSCEQNLNHDAMYWYRQDPGQGLRLIYYSQIVNDFQKGDIAEGYSVSREKKESFPLTVTSAQKNPTAFYLCASSTKLRETQYFGPGTRLLVL.

This clone was seen once. The V call is TRBV27, the J call TRBJ2-5; D is unresolved. Germline V gene data show CDR1 as MNHEY and CDR2 as SMNVEV (reference sequence). V gave up 5 bases and J gave up 5 bases, with 21 bases separating them. This CDR3 is built from 16 residues. The CDR3 nucleotides read TGTGCCAGCAGTCCCTACCTATGGGGATGGTCGGAGACCCAGTACTTC. This codes for CASSPYLWGWSETQYF.

CDR3: CASSLPTGFYGYTF. CDR3 DNA sequence: TGTGCCAGCAGCTTACCGACAGGGTTCTATGGCTACACCTTC. The V gene is TRBV7-2, the J gene TRBJ1-2; TRBD1 aligns across 7 bases. CDR1 is SGHTA, CDR2 FQGNSA, per germline. The CDR3 has 14 amino acids. V shed 2 bases and J 4 bases; nucleotides not matched to a gene: 4.

The J gene is TRBJ1-2, the V gene TRBV6-1, with D possibly TRBD1 on 5 matching bases. V shed 7 bases and J shed 1 base, with 13 bases lying between them. Germline V CDR1 and CDR2: MNHNS, SASEGT. CDR3 length equals 14 residues. CDR3 DNA: TGTGCCAGCACCACGGGACTGATTAACTATGGCTACACCTTC. This translates into CASTTGLINYGYTF.

The rearrangement links TRBV18 to TRBJ1-4, with unresolved D. Germline loops: CDR1 KGHSH, CDR2 LQKENI. The CDR3 sequence is 14 residues long. V dropped 0 bases and J dropped 7 bases, with 9 bases sitting between them. Written as DNA, the CDR3 is TGTGCCAGCTCACCACCCTCCGGGTCTGAAAAACTGTTTTTT. The encoded protein is CASSPPSGSEKLFF.

This clone was detected only a few times. The chain uses TRBV30 and TRBJ1-1; D gene ambiguous. Germline V gives CDR1 GTSNPN, CDR2 SVGIG (reference sequence). The CDR3 runs to 12 residues. V lost 6 bases, J lost 3 bases, and 11 bases lay in between. The CDR3 sequence: CACSMWYTEAFF. In nucleotides, the CDR3 is TGTGCCTGCAGCATGTGGTACACTGAAGCTTTCTTT.

The table lists this clone with a count of one. J is TRBJ1-2 and V is TRBV18, with a possible D match to TRBD1 (6 bases). Germline V lookup: CDR1 KGHSH, CDR2 LQKENI. The CDR3 spans 13 residues. The germline V and J ends were trimmed by 3 bases and 7 bases, with 12 bases remaining between them. The CDR3 spells CASSPTGTSGYTF. The CDR3 bases are TGTGCCAGCTCACCTACAGGGACGTCTGGCTACACCTTC.

The chain couples TRBV5-1 to TRBJ1-4; TRBD1 agrees at 7 bases. Trimming took 9 bases from V and 4 from J; bases not matched to a gene: 6. Germline V gives CDR1 SGHRS, CDR2 YFSETQ. The CDR3 length is 13 residues. CDR3 sequence: CATARDSNEKLFF. The DNA for the CDR3 is TGCGCCACGGCTCGGGACAGTAATGAAAAACTGTTTTTT. Drawing the rest from reference TRBV5-1 and TRBJ1-4, the complete variable domain is KAGVTQTPRYLIKTRGQQVTLSCSPISGHRSVSWYQQTPGQGLQFLFEYFSETQRNKGNFPGRFSGRQFSNSRSEMNVSTLELGDSALYLCATARDSNEKLFFGSGTQLSVL.